Listed below are T cell receptor beta chains from one sample, sequenced in a study of blood T cells in healthy people across ages. TCRdb analysed the 5' RACE reads with MiXCR anew, one entry per CDR3 protein. The repertoire holds about a million distinct CDR3 sequences, with under 50% as singletons. The specimen was blood. The receptors originated from a man aged 25 to 40 in good health. Each CDR3 is given with its conserved first and last residue. The order of the fields is V gene, clone size, J gene, D gene, CDR3 DNA, CDR3 protein. A D gene is named only where the DNA matches it firmly. Clone size is shown for a subset of rows, as once, few, many or a class of expanded clone.

V gene: TRBV7-2
clone size: NA
J gene: TRBJ2-7
D gene: NA
CDR3 DNA: TGTGCCAGCAGCGTAGGGCCAGCGAACTACGAGCAGTACTTC
CDR3 protein: CASSVGPANYEQYF

V gene: TRBV20-1
clone size: NA
J gene: TRBJ1-6
D gene: TRBD1
CDR3 DNA: TGCAGTGCTAGAGACCCGGACAGGAGCTCCTATAATTCACCCCTCCACTTT
CDR3 protein: CSARDPDRSSYNSPLHF

V gene: TRBV4-3
clone size: few
J gene: TRBJ1-5
D gene: NA
CDR3 DNA: TGCGCCAGCAGCCAAGATCTCCAAGGGGCCCCCAATCAGCCCCAGCATTTT
CDR3 protein: CASSQDLQGAPNQPQHF

V gene: TRBV5-1
clone size: NA
J gene: TRBJ1-6
D gene: NA
CDR3 DNA: TGCGCCAGCAGCCCCGACCCGGGCGATAATTCACCCCTCCACTTT
CDR3 protein: CASSPDPGDNSPLHF

V gene: TRBV6-2/TRBV6-3
clone size: few
J gene: TRBJ2-7
D gene: NA
CDR3 DNA: TGTGCCAGCAGTTACTCCGGTCGGGACACGAAATACGAGCAGTACTTC
CDR3 protein: CASSYSGRDTKYEQYF

V gene: TRBV5-5
clone size: few
J gene: TRBJ2-7
D gene: NA
CDR3 DNA: TGTGCCAGCAAATGGGAAAGGGAGCAGTACTTC
CDR3 protein: CASKWEREQYF

V gene: TRBV6-2/TRBV6-3
clone size: NA
J gene: TRBJ2-7
D gene: TRBD1
CDR3 DNA: TGTGCCAGCAGTTACTCGAGGGACAGAAATTCCTACGAGCAGTACTTC
CDR3 protein: CASSYSRDRNSYEQYF

V gene: TRBV11-2
clone size: few
J gene: TRBJ1-2
D gene: NA
CDR3 DNA: TGTGCCAGCAGCCCCACGGAAGGGTGGTTCTATGGCTACACCTTC
CDR3 protein: CASSPTEGWFYGYTF

V gene: TRBV27
clone size: NA
J gene: TRBJ2-2
D gene: TRBD2
CDR3 DNA: TGTGCCAGCAGTTTAGGCGGGGGGGCCCCCGGGGAGCTGTTTTTT
CDR3 protein: CASSLGGGAPGELFF

V gene: TRBV20-1
clone size: NA
J gene: TRBJ2-7
D gene: NA
CDR3 DNA: TGCAGCGCTAGAGGTTCTTCGGGCGAGCAGTACTTC
CDR3 protein: CSARGSSGEQYF

V gene: TRBV2
clone size: NA
J gene: TRBJ1-5
D gene: TRBD1
CDR3 DNA: TGTGCCAGTCTACGCGACAGGGGGAACCAGCCCCAGCATTTT
CDR3 protein: CASLRDRGNQPQHF

V gene: TRBV11-2
clone size: NA
J gene: TRBJ2-3
D gene: TRBD2
CDR3 DNA: TGTGCCAGCAGCTTAACTAGCGGAGTTACAAGGGACGTGGATACGCAGTATTTT
CDR3 protein: CASSLTSGVTRDVDTQYF

V gene: TRBV6-6
clone size: NA
J gene: TRBJ2-1
D gene: NA
CDR3 DNA: TGTGCCAGCAGTCATGACGACCGCGGGGACAAGCAGTTCTTC
CDR3 protein: CASSHDDRGDKQFF

V gene: TRBV7-9
clone size: NA
J gene: TRBJ1-1
D gene: NA
CDR3 DNA: TGTGCCAGCAGCCCAGGGGACTCGGCGGGGGCTTTCTTT
CDR3 protein: CASSPGDSAGAFF

V gene: TRBV7-2
clone size: NA
J gene: TRBJ2-5
D gene: NA
CDR3 DNA: TGTGCCAGCAGCCCTCCTAGAGAGACCCAGTACTTC
CDR3 protein: CASSPPRETQYF

V gene: TRBV5-4
clone size: few
J gene: TRBJ1-2
D gene: NA
CDR3 DNA: TGTGCCAGCAGCTTAAACATCGGGAGTCTCTATGGCTACACCTTC
CDR3 protein: CASSLNIGSLYGYTF

V gene: TRBV10-3
clone size: NA
J gene: TRBJ2-3
D gene: NA
CDR3 DNA: TGTGCCATCAGTCTCCCCCGGGCGGTAAGCACAGATACGCAGTATTTT
CDR3 protein: CAISLPRAVSTDTQYF

V gene: TRBV11-1
clone size: NA
J gene: TRBJ2-7
D gene: NA
CDR3 DNA: TGTGCCAGCAGCTTTGGGATTTCCTACGAGCAGTACTTC
CDR3 protein: CASSFGISYEQYF

V gene: TRBV20-1
clone size: few
J gene: TRBJ2-3
D gene: TRBD1
CDR3 DNA: TGCAGTGCTCAAACGCTTACCGGGACAGAACCCACAGATACGCAGTATTTT
CDR3 protein: CSAQTLTGTEPTDTQYF

V gene: TRBV12-3/TRBV12-4
clone size: NA
J gene: TRBJ2-7
D gene: TRBD2
CDR3 DNA: TGTGCCAGTGGGGGACTACCTACCTACGAGCAGTACTTC
CDR3 protein: CASGGLPTYEQYF

V gene: TRBV28
clone size: many
J gene: TRBJ2-3
D gene: NA
CDR3 DNA: TGTGCCAGCAGTATCAGGTGGGATACGCAGTATTTT
CDR3 protein: CASSIRWDTQYF

V gene: TRBV20-1
clone size: NA
J gene: TRBJ1-2
D gene: NA
CDR3 DNA: TGCAGTGCCCGGGCCGGGGCTCGCTACACCTTC
CDR3 protein: CSARAGARYTF

V gene: TRBV4-2
clone size: NA
J gene: TRBJ1-2
D gene: NA
CDR3 DNA: TGTGCCAGCAGCCAAGATCCAGGGGCAGGTTGGGGCTACACCTTC
CDR3 protein: CASSQDPGAGWGYTF